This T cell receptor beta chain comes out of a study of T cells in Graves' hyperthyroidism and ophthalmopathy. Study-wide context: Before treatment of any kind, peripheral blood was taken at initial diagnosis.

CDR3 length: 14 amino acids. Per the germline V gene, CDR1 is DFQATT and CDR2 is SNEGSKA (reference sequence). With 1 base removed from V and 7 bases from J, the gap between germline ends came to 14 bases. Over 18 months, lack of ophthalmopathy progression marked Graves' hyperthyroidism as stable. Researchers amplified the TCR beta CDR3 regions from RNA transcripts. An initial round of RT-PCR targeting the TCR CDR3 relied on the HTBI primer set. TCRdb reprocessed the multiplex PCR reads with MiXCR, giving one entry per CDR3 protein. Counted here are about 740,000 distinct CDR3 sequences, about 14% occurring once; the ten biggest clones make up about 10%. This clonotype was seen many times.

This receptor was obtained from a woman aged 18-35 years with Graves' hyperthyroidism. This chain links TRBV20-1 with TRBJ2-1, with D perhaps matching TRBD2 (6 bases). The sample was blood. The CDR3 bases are TGCAGTGCTAGAGTATACGGGAGAGGTAATGAGCAGTTCTTC. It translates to CSARVYGRGNEQFF.